The clone carrying this T cell receptor beta chain appeared a few times. This record comes from a study of blood T cell repertoires in COVID-19. At the level of the study: Donors in the United States, Italy and Spain gave samples during acute or convalescent COVID-19. PBMCs, B-cell-depleted T cells, or T cells were the source of the cDNA or gDNA that made up the material.

CDR1 MNHEY and CDR2 SMNVEV come from the germline V gene (reference sequence). CDR3 length equals 16 residues. After removal of 6 bases from V and 9 bases from J, the junction contained 13 bases not matched to a gene. Clones were read by immunoSEQ multiplex PCR, and TCRdb kept only the in-frame ones, dropping some. The repertoire includes about 290,000 clones, just under 85% of them detected once, and about 4% sits in the top ten. This clonotype was obtained from a woman between 45 and 60 years old with active or convalescent COVID-19. The specimen sequenced was peripheral blood. The chain employs TRBV27 and TRBJ1-6; TRBD1 matches 8 bases. CDR3 protein: CASRQTPGGSGSPLHF. DNA for the CDR3: TGTGCCAGCAGGCAGACTCCAGGGGGCTCGGGTTCACCCCTCCACTTT.